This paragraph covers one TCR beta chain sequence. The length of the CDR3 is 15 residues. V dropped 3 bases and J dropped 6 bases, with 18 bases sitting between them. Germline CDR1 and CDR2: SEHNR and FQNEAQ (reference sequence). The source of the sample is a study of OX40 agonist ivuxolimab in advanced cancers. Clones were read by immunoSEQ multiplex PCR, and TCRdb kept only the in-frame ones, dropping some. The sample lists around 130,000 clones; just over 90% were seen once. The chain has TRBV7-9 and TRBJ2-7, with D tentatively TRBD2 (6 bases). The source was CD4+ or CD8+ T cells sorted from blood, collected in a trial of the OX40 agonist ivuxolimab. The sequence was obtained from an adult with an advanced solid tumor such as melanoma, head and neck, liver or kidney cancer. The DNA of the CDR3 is TGTGCCAGCAGCTTGGAGGGCTTCGCCGGGGTCGAGCAGTACTTC. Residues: CASSLEGFAGVEQYF.